The source of this T cell receptor (beta chain) is a study of a mutant IDH1 vaccine in newly diagnosed glioma (dated by TCRdb to about 2021). About the investigation overall: Patients received eight vaccinations in weeks 1, 3, 5, 7, 11, 15, 19 and 23, corresponding to visits V03 through V10. In the chemotherapy-containing groups, vaccination started alongside temozolomide cycles, whereas in patients who had radiotherapy alone it started 4-6 weeks after radiotherapy. Of the approximately 30 treated patients, approximately 62% were male and about 40% were female, and the mean age was 40.4 years. Prior to enrollment, standard therapy consisting of radiotherapy alone, temozolomide alone, or radiochemotherapy with temozolomide had been administered to patients, with the combination being received by most patients. Peripheral blood samples were drawn at six visits, namely V03 (baseline), V05, V07, V10, V12 and V13. For exploratory analyses, longitudinal TCRB deep sequencing was carried out in 25 treated patients wherever samples were available. What the work shows at the level of the full study, not this receptor alone: PBMC samples for TCRB deep sequencing were selected based on availability. No apparent relationship was observed between pseudoprogression and alterations in the top peripheral T cell clonotypes detected by TCRB sequencing. Immune responses induced by the vaccine were seen in over 90% of patients across multiple MHC alleles. According to the authors, sample limitations meant that analyses of patient blood samples could not be reproduced.

The time point label for this specimen denotes: week 11, during vaccination. Every vaccine dose consisted of 300 ug of a 20-mer mutant IDH1 peptide in Montanide, administered subcutaneously together with topical imiquimod. Donors had newly diagnosed WHO grade 3 or 4 IDH1-mutant astrocytomas with loss of nuclear ATRX. The samples were drawn from NOA16, a multicentre, single-arm, open-label phase I trial in Germany that tested a mutant IDH1 peptide vaccine in humans for the first time. Genomic DNA for TCRB sequencing was extracted from EDTA blood using the DNeasy Blood and Tissue Kit. The germline V gene supplies CDR1 MNHEY and CDR2 SVGAGI. The junction carries 12 bases between V and J, which are trimmed by 5 bases and 5 bases respectively. The CDR3 goes from the cysteine to the phenylalanine over 13 residues. This entry keeps only the CDR3 DNA: 39 bases, framed from base 1. Notes on this clone: Its target antigen remains unknown. Per-base quality was not reported, and no clone a single base away is much larger than it.

Libraries came from the immunoSEQ multiplex PCR assay. Following the manufacturer's protocol, the hsTCRB Kit was used to amplify rearranged TCR beta chain sequences. Sequencing of TCRB libraries was carried out on an Illumina MiSeq. On the authors' methods: Demultiplexing, trimming and gene mapping were performed with the kit vendor's proprietary platform. TCRdb stores this immuneACCESS table with in-frame sequences only. Part of the clones is absent; in the studies checked, under half of the shortfall reflects unresolved V genes, and no reason is known for the rest. V and J calls and clone size follow that table, whereas D and trimming were derived from the DNA. In all, the sample holds tens of thousands of clones, and approximately 84% of those were seen once. The top ten clones comprise approximately 9.1% of the sample.

The clonotype was recovered from a woman between 50 and 59 years old with glioma. Recombination linked TRBV6-5 to TRBJ1-1, with the D segment identity uncertain. This specimen consisted of PBMCs, obtained from a glioma patient whose treatment included an IDH1 peptide vaccine. The CDR3 region reads CASSPGRRTEAFF. The DNA sequence is as follows: TGTGCCAGCAGTCCTGGACGGAGAACTGAAGCTTTCTTT.